Listed below are T cell receptor beta chains from one sample, sequenced in a study of CD8+ T cells in alopecia areata. Data came from immunoSEQ multiplex PCR; TCRdb stores just in-frame clones and leaves some out. Here the sample spans 35,000 to 45,000 clones, roughly 92% being singletons. The source was CD8+ T cells sorted from blood, collected at week 24, from a patient treated with tofacitinib. All receptors come from a human donor with alopecia areata. Both conserved end residues are part of each CDR3.

>TRBV5-5
CASSVGQGAYEQYF
>TRBV28
CASSGLRTGAYNEQFF
>TRBV7-2
CASSSAPGGSYNEQFF
>TRBV28
CASSLGADTQYF
>TRBV15
CATSRSRHSWLNTEAFF
>TRBV30
CAWSVPRGRLMGDTQYF
>TRBV7-6
CASSLDLTGAEYGYTF
>TRBV7-9
CASSFGGGAGEQFF
>TRBV19
CASSLGQGGTGELFF
>TRBV10-3
CAISEIGESIDTQYF
>TRBV5-4
CASSPHRETYEQYF
>TRBV28
CASNPGQGTTDTQYF
>TRBV28
CASSFHSGGTQETQYF
>TRBV5-1
CASSFGESRDTQYF
>TRBV10-3
CAISRTGEDYNEQFF
>TRBV7-9
CASSPSTGASYNEQFF
>TRBV13
CASTLLGGAGQETQYF
>TRBV29-1
CSVEGETIYGYTF
>TRBV30
CAWSVGLAGGRDEQFF
>TRBV27
CASRLSGTGFHYGYTF
>TRBV7-6
CASSFQGYNEQFF
>TRBV11-2
CASSETGLIYEQYF